These 13 T cell receptor beta chains were all obtained from the same sample, sequenced in a study of long-term antiretroviral therapy in people with HIV. Sequencing relied on immunoSEQ assay v3.0, run at survey level. Measured with immunoSEQ multiplex PCR; TCRdb has only the in-frame clones, and not every one. The sample gives approximately 22,000 clones, about 85% of which show up once; 3.4% is in the top ten. The sequencing used unsorted PBMCs, collected 1.9 years after starting antiretroviral therapy. Source of these receptors: a woman aged 45 to 65 with HIV.

The chain joins TRBV5-1 to TRBJ1-2, with 10 bases identical to TRBD1. Germline trimming cut 4 bases from V and 8 bases from J; bases unmatched to any gene: 2. Germline V gene sequence: CDR1 SGHRS, CDR2 YFSETQ. The CDR3 is 12 amino acids. Written as DNA, the CDR3 is TGCGCCAGCAGCGCGGGACAGGGGGGCTACACCTTC. It is translated as CASSAGQGGYTF.

This clone has only a few counts. This chain links TRBV30 with TRBJ2-5; D gene uncertain. The length of the CDR3 is 13 residues. Trimming shortened V by 0 bases and J by 3 bases, and 8 bases separated the two germline ends. Germline CDR1 reads GTSNPN; CDR2 reads SVGIG (reference sequence). This chain's CDR3 is CAWSVGRKETQYF. DNA for the CDR3: TGTGCCTGGAGTGTAGGCCGGAAAGAGACCCAGTACTTC.

The CDR3 DNA reads TGTGCCAGCAGTGAGAGACCCGGACAGGGGAGCACAGATACGCAGTATTTT. Encoded protein: CASSERPGQGSTDTQYF. The rearrangement joins TRBV6-1 to TRBJ2-3; 9 bases map to TRBD1. Germline CDR1 is MNHNS and CDR2 is SASEGT. V lost 3 bases, J lost 0 bases, and 7 bases stayed unmatched. The CDR3 has 17 residues.

V usage is TRBV5-4 and J usage is TRBJ1-1; 8 bases agree with TRBD1. The V and J ends lost 0 bases and 10 bases, in that order; junction bases with no gene match: 5. Germline loops: CDR1 SGHNT, CDR2 YYREEE (reference sequence). The CDR3 extends over 13 amino acids. CDR3 amino acids: CASSLGQGFGAFF. The CDR3 DNA reads as TGTGCCAGCAGCTTGGGACAGGGGTTCGGAGCTTTCTTT.

As DNA, the CDR3 is TGTGCCAGCAGCTTATCGTCGGGAGGTGAAAAACTGTTTTTT. It encodes CASSLSSGGEKLFF. V gene TRBV7-9 combines with J gene TRBJ1-4; D not resolved. V gave up 2 bases and J gave up 7 bases, with 11 bases separating them. The CDR3 spans 14 residues. Looked up from germline, CDR1 is SEHNR and CDR2 is FQNEAQ (reference sequence).

The chain carries TRBV30 and TRBJ1-4; D unresolved. Trimming pared 2 bases from V and 0 bases from J, leaving 7 bases between. Germline-derived CDR1 and CDR2 are GTSNPN and SVGIG (reference sequence). The CDR3 runs 14 residues. The CDR3 loop is CAWSPPSTNEKLFF. The CDR3, as DNA: TGTGCCTGGAGTCCCCCCTCAACTAATGAAAAACTGTTTTTT.

The chain carries TRBV12-5 and TRBJ2-2, with D possibly being TRBD2 (5 bases). V was pared by 0 bases and J by 0 bases, with 11 bases between. This CDR3 spans 17 amino acids. CDR1 LGHNT and CDR2 FRNRAP come from the germline V gene. CDR3 DNA sequence: TGTGCTAGTGGTTTGGTACTCGGGAACACGAACACCGGGGAGCTGTTTTTT. This translates into CASGLVLGNTNTGELFF.

This chain joins TRBV4-3 and TRBJ1-2; 7 bases are a match to TRBD1. The junction had 7 bases not matched to a gene; V was cut back by 1 base and J by 2 bases. Germline loops: CDR1 LGHNA, CDR2 YSLEER. The CDR3 totals 16 residues. The CDR3 nucleotides read TGCGCCAGCAGCCAAGGGAGGGGGCTAGGGAACTATGGCTACACCTTC. Its protein is CASSQGRGLGNYGYTF.

The chain is built from TRBV11-3 and TRBJ1-3, with a tentative D call TRBD1 (5 bases). The CDR3 is 14 amino acids. V shed 4 bases and J shed 4 bases, with 11 bases lying between them. Germline V gene data show CDR1 as SGHNT and CDR2 as YENEEA. The CDR3 nucleotides read TGTGCCAGCAGCTCCCGGGACCGAGGAAACACCATATATTTT. Translation gives CASSSRDRGNTIYF.

The chain recombines TRBV6-6 with TRBJ1-1; weak D call: TRBD1 (5 bases). Per the germline V gene, CDR1 is MNHNY and CDR2 is SVGAGI (reference sequence). The CDR3 has 14 residues. V lost 2 bases to trimming and J lost 2 bases, with 9 bases between them. The CDR3 loop is CASSYGTVNTEAFF. The CDR3 DNA follows: TGTGCCAGCAGTTACGGGACGGTTAACACTGAAGCTTTCTTT.

This clone occurred once. J is TRBJ2-7 and V is TRBV4-1; tentative D call: TRBD1 (6 bases). Per germline, CDR1 MGHRA and CDR2 YSYEKL. The CDR3 runs to 15 residues. The V end was cut by 7 bases, the J end by 5 bases, with 21 bases between. The CDR3 DNA is TGCGCCAGCAATATCTCCCCCGGGACATCCCACGAGCAGTACTTC. Its translation is CASNISPGTSHEQYF.

The gene calls are TRBV7-9 and TRBJ1-4; the D gene is possibly TRBD1 (6 bases). Trimming left V 5 bases short and J 8 bases short, with 12 bases between. The CDR3 is made up of 13 amino acids. CDR1 is SEHNR, CDR2 FQNEAQ, per germline (reference sequence). CDR3 coding DNA: TGTGCCAGCAGCGTCCAGGGGAGGGAAAAACTGTTTTTT. Translated, it gives CASSVQGREKLFF.

This chain joins TRBV6-1 and TRBJ2-3; a possible D gene is TRBD1 (5 bases). Germline-derived CDR1 and CDR2 are MNHNS and SASEGT. The V and J ends lost 3 bases and 2 bases respectively, with 12 bases between them. The CDR3 has 15 residues. Here the CDR3 reads CASSDVGRVTDTQYF. The CDR3 DNA reads TGTGCCAGCAGTGATGTAGGCAGGGTCACAGATACGCAGTATTTT.